The 18 T cell receptor beta chains in this list originate from one sample, sequenced in a study of regulatory T cells in long-lasting Graves disease (dated by TCRdb to 2020 to 2023). Library generation was performed with multiplex PCR. Instrument used: Illumina HiSeq 4000. To build TCR beta libraries, CDR3 regions were amplified by Arm-PCR using iRepertoire HTBI primers. TCRdb took the public reads, trimmed them with fastp at Q25, ran MiXCR for clone calling and kept in-frame beta chains. Each CDR3 protein gets just one entry, which takes the most common genes and DNA from the rows behind it. The sample contains about 470,000 distinct CDR3 sequences, around 21% of them found a single time. The ten biggest clones cover about 7.8% of the sample. The time point label, as the study defines it: persistent/refractory GD, antithyroid drugs over 5 years with positive TRAb. RNA was extracted from PBMCs in TRIzol for both TCR sequencing and RNA sequencing.

This sample comprised peripheral blood mononuclear cells (PBMCs), obtained when the disease was refractory, from a patient treated with antithyroid drugs. The receptor source for this set is a female donor with Graves disease.

This clonotype was seen ten or more times. This chain joins TRBV28 and TRBJ1-5; 8 nucleotides match TRBD1. Trimming at V came to 5 bases and at J to 7 bases, leaving 10 bases not matched to a gene. Germline V lookup: CDR1 MDHEN, CDR2 SYDVKM. The CDR3 contains 15 residues. CDR3 nucleotide sequence: TGTGCCAGCAGTGCGGAAACAGGGGGTCGGCAGCCCCAGCATTTT. Translation gives CASSAETGGRQPQHF. Together with reference TRBV28 and TRBJ1-5, the CDR3 gives the full variable domain: DVKVTQSSRYLVKRTGEKVFLECVQDMDHENMFWYRQDPGLGLRLIYFSYDVKMKEKGDIPEGYSVSREKKERFSLILESASTNQTSMYLCASSAETGGRQPQHFGDGTRLSIL.

The CDR3 is CASSYVGNQPQHF. The CDR3 DNA reads TGTGCCAGCAGTTATGTGGGGAATCAGCCCCAGCATTTT. The J gene is TRBJ1-5, the V gene TRBV6-5; D is uncertain. Trimming left V 3 bases short and J 4 bases short, with 7 bases between. The CDR3 spans 13 residues. The germline gives CDR1 MNHEY, CDR2 SVGAGI.

This clonotype was counted many times. The V and J genes are TRBV27 and TRBJ2-7; possible D gene TRBD2, 6 bases. The CDR3 has 16 residues. V lost 7 bases, J lost 0 bases, and 19 bases lay in between. Germline V lookup: CDR1 MNHEY, CDR2 SMNVEV (reference sequence). The chain's CDR3 is CASMSPRAGRSYEQYF. The CDR3 coding sequence is TGTGCCAGCATGTCCCCACGGGCGGGGCGCTCCTACGAGCAGTACTTC.

This clonotype was detected many times. The chain recombines TRBV9 with TRBJ2-5, with a tentative D call TRBD2 (6 bases). This CDR3 contains 15 residues. With 4 bases removed from V and 5 bases from J, the gap between germline ends came to 18 bases. The germline V gene has CDR1 SGDLS and CDR2 YYNGEE. The CDR3 protein is CASSSVRERGETQYF. The CDR3 DNA reads TGTGCCAGCAGCTCCGTCCGGGAACGGGGGGAGACCCAGTACTTC. The full variable domain, rest sourced from reference TRBV9 and TRBJ2-5, is DSGVTQTPKHLITATGQRVTLRCSPRSGDLSVYWYQQSLDQGLQFLIQYYNGEERAKGNILERFSAQQFPDLHSELNLSSLELGDSALYFCASSSVRERGETQYFGPGTRLLVL.

To note about this clonotype: The CDR3 ends on some other residue instead of the conserved phenylalanine or tryptophan, so this is likely a read error. This chain joins TRBV28 and TRBJ2-3, with D uncertain. The closer fit of TRBJ1-1 to the DNA end suggests the J call may be wrong. Germline lookup yields CDR1 MDHEN and CDR2 SYDVKM. The CDR3 length is 11 residues. The CDR3 spells CASTGSTEAFL. DNA of the CDR3: TGTGCCAGCACGGGGTCCACTGAAGCTTTCCTT.

The rearrangement links TRBV5-6 to TRBJ1-3; D remains ambiguous. The ends were cut back, 4 bases at V and 4 bases at J, with 15 bases in the middle. The germline gives CDR1 SGHDT, CDR2 YYEEEE. This CDR3 region has 15 residues. The CDR3 bases are TGTGCCAGCAGCCTACTGCCGGAAGCCGGAAACACCATATATTTT. It codes for CASSLLPEAGNTIYF.

This clonotype was found many times. The genes are TRBV12-3 or TRBV12-4 and TRBJ2-7; the D call may be TRBD1 or TRBD2 (5 bases each). V lost 1 base and J 5 bases, leaving 24 bases between the germline ends. The CDR3 extends over 18 amino acids. CDR3 in DNA: TGTGCCAGCAGTTTAGTCCTCGGGACGGAAGCCCTTGGGAACGAGCAGTACTTC. Residues: CASSLVLGTEALGNEQYF.

This clonotype was found a few times. The chain uses TRBV19 and TRBJ1-5; D uncertain. CDR1 and CDR2 from the germline V gene are LNHDA and SQIVND (reference sequence). V gave up 10 bases and J gave up 3 bases, with 16 bases separating them. The CDR3 length is 14 residues. The CDR3 DNA reads TGTGCCACCACGAGGAGGATTAACAATCAGCCCCAGCATTTT. It codes for CATTRRINNQPQHF.

This clonotype was observed at least ten times. The V call is TRBV7-2, the J call TRBJ2-7; D is ambiguous. There are 15 residues in the CDR3. V gave up 5 bases and J gave up 2 bases, with 16 bases separating them. The germline V gene has CDR1 SGHTA and CDR2 FQGNSA. The CDR3 reads CASSPNPGSTYEQYF. Here the CDR3 DNA reads TGTGCCAGCAGCCCGAATCCAGGTAGCACCTACGAGCAGTACTTC.

This clonotype was seen more than once but under ten times. The chain employs TRBV6-1 and TRBJ1-5; D is possibly TRBD1 (6 bases). Germline V gives CDR1 MNHNS, CDR2 SASEGT. This CDR3 region has 15 residues. The ends were cut back, 6 bases at V and 1 base at J, with 13 bases in the middle. For the CDR3, the DNA is TGTGCCAGCAGCTCAGGGGATCTCAGCAATCAGCCCCAGCATTTT. This codes for CASSSGDLSNQPQHF.

In this sample, this clonotype turned up many times. The rearrangement uses TRBV12-3 or TRBV12-4 and TRBJ2-7; D perhaps matches TRBD2 (6 bases). The CDR3 runs to 12 residues. Trimming pared 5 bases from V and 9 bases from J, leaving 14 bases between. The DNA for the CDR3 is TGTGCCAGCAGTCCCCCGGGACTGGGGCAGTACTTC. Translated: CASSPPGLGQYF.

Notes on this clonotype: A much larger clone is a single base away; this may be a read error. This chain links TRBV7-9 with TRBJ1-1; D remains ambiguous. This CDR3 has 13 residues. The germline gives CDR1 SEHNR, CDR2 FQNEAQ (reference sequence). The V and J ends lost 6 bases and 4 bases respectively, with 12 bases between them. CDR3 nucleotides: TGTGCCAGCAGTTCGGAGGTCAGCACTGAAGCTTTCTTT. It specifies CASSSEVSTEAFF.

Regarding this clonotype: Lacking the conserved final phenylalanine or tryptophan, this CDR3 likely reflects a read error. The chain employs TRBV12-3 or TRBV12-4 and TRBJ1-1, with D possibly TRBD1 on 5 matching bases. V lost 5 bases, J lost 8 bases, and 15 bases lay in between. The CDR3 totals 13 residues. The DNA for the CDR3 is TGTGCCAGCAGTCTCAGAGCGGGGGGGGAAGCTTTCCTT. Translated, it gives CASSLRAGGEAFL.

The chain carries TRBV5-5 and TRBJ2-7, with 8 positions matching TRBD1. The J segment lost 7 bases and the V segment lost 1 base, leaving 4 bases of the junction unmatched. CDR1 SGHKS and CDR2 YYEKEE come from the germline V gene (reference sequence). CDR3 length: 13 amino acids. The CDR3 DNA is TGTGCCAGCAGCTTGCAGGGGGCTTGGGAGCAGTACTTC. Translated: CASSLQGAWEQYF.

The rearrangement uses TRBV5-6 and TRBJ2-7; 8 nucleotides align to TRBD2. V lost 4 bases to trimming and J lost 3 bases; unmatched junction nucleotides: 12. The CDR3 totals 16 residues. The V gene's germline CDR1 is SGHDT and CDR2 YYEEEE. The CDR3 reads CASSPFGAGEGYEQYF. CDR3 DNA: TGTGCCAGCAGCCCATTTGGAGCGGGAGAAGGCTACGAGCAGTACTTC.

Many counts were recorded for this clonotype. The chain employs TRBV9 and TRBJ2-5, with D unresolved. Germline CDR1 SGDLS, CDR2 YYNGEE. The CDR3 is 14 amino acids. Trimming pared 0 bases from V and 4 bases from J, leaving 10 bases between. The chain's CDR3 is CASSVEGRRETQYF. CDR3 DNA sequence: TGTGCCAGCAGCGTAGAAGGGCGACGAGAGACCCAGTACTTC.

This clonotype appeared a few times. The rearrangement uses TRBV4-1 and TRBJ1-2; D possibly corresponds to TRBD1 (6 bases). This CDR3 is 14 amino acids long. V gave up 5 bases and J gave up 4 bases, with 14 bases separating them. In germline, CDR1 is MGHRA, CDR2 YSYEKL. The CDR3 nucleotides read TGCGCCAGCAGCTATTTAAACAGGGCCTATGGCTACACCTTC. Translated, it gives CASSYLNRAYGYTF.

In its sample, this clonotype was seen many times. The chain recombines TRBV10-3 with TRBJ2-5; tentatively, D is TRBD1 or TRBD2 (6 bases each). The CDR3 has 13 residues. The V and J ends lost 10 bases and 4 bases respectively, with 16 bases between them. Germline assignment: CDR1 ENHRY and CDR2 SYGVKD. CDR3 in amino acids: CATGAGGLETQYF. CDR3 in DNA: TGTGCCACGGGGGCCGGAGGGCTAGAGACCCAGTACTTC.